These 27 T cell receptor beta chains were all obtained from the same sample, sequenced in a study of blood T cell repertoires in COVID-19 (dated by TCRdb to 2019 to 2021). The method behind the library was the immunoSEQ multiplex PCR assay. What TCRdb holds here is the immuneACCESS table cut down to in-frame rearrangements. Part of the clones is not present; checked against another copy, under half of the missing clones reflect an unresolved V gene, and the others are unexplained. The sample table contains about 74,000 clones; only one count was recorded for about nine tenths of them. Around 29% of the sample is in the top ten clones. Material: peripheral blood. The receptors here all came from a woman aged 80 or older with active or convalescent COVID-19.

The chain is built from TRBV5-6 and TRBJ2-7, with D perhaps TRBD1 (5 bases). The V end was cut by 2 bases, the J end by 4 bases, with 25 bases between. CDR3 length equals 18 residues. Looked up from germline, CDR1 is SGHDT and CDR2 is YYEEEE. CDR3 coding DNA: TGTGCCAGCAGCTTCTACAGTCCTACAGGTAACCCCCCTTACGAGCAGTACTTC. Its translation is CASSFYSPTGNPPYEQYF.

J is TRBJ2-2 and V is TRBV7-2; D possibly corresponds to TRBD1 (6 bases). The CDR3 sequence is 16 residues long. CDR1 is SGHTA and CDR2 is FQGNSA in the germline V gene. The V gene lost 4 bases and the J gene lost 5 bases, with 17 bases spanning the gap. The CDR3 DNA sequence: TGTGCCAGCAGCTCGCCTCCGGGACAAAGAACCGGGGAGCTGTTTTTT. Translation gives CASSSPPGQRTGELFF.

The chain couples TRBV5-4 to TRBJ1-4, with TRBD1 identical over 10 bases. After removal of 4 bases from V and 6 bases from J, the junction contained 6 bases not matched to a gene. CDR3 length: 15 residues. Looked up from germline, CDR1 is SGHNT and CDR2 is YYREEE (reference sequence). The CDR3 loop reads CASSDSGTGDEKLFF. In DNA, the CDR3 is TGTGCCAGCAGCGATTCCGGGACAGGGGATGAAAAACTGTTTTTT.

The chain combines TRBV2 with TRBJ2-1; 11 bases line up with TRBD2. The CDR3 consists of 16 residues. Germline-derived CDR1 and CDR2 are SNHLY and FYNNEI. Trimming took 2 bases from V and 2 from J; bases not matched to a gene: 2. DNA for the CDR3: TGTGCCAGCAGTGAACTAGCGGGGGGCGCCTACAATGAGCAGTTCTTC. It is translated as CASSELAGGAYNEQFF.

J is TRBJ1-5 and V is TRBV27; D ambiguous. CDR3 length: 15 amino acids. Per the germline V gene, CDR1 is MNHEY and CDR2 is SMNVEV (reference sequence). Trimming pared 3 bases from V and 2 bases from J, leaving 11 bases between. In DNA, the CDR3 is TGTGCCAGCAGTTTTGGCGGGTCAGGCAATCAGCCCCAGCATTTT. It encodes CASSFGGSGNQPQHF.

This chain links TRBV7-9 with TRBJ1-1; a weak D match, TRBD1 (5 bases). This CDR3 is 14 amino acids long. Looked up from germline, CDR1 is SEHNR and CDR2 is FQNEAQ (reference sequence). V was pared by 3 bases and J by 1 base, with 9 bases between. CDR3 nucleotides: TGTGCCAGCAGCTTGGGGAGGGGGAACACTGAAGCTTTCTTT. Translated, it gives CASSLGRGNTEAFF.

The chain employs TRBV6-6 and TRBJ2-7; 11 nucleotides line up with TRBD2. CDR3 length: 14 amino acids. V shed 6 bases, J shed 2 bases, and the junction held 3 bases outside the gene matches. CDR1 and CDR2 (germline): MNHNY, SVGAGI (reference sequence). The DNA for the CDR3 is TGTGCCAGCAGCTCACTAGCGGGAGCCTACGAGCAGTACTTC. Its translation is CASSSLAGAYEQYF.

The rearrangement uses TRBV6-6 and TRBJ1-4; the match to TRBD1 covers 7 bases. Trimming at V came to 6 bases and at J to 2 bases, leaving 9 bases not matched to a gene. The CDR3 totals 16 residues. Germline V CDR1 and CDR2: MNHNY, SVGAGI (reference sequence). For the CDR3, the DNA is TGTGCCAGCAGCTACCCCCTGACAGGGACTAATGAAAAACTGTTTTTT. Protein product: CASSYPLTGTNEKLFF.

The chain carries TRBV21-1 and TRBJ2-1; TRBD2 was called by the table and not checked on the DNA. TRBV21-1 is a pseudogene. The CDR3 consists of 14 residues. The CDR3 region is CASRRAEGNGEQFF. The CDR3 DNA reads TGTGCCAGCAGAAGGGCAGAGGGAAACGGTGAGCAGTTCTTC.

The CDR3 bases are TGTGCCAGTAGTAGTCGGGGGGACCTCTACAATGAGCAGTTCTTC. This codes for CASSSRGDLYNEQFF. The chain combines TRBV19 with TRBJ2-1, with 7 bases matching TRBD2. The length of the CDR3 is 15 residues. After removal of 4 bases from V and 3 bases from J, the junction contained 6 bases not matched to a gene. Germline CDR1 reads LNHDA; CDR2 reads SQIVND (reference sequence).

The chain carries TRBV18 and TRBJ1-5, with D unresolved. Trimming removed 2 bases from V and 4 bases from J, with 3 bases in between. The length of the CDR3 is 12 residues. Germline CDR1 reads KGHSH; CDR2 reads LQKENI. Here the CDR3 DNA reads TGTGCCAGCTCACCAGAGAATCAGCCCCAGCATTTT. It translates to CASSPENQPQHF.

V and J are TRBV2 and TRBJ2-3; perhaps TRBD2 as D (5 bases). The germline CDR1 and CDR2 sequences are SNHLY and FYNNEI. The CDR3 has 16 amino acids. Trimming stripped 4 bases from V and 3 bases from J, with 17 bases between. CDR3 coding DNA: TGTGCCAGCAGTGGGCCCGGGAAAAGTATTACAGATACGCAGTATTTT. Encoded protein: CASSGPGKSITDTQYF.

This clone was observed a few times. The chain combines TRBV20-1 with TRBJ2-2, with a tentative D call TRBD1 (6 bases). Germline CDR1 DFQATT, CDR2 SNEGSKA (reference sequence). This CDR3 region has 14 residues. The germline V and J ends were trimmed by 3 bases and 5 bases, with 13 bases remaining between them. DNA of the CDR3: TGCAGTGCTAGTATCCAGGGGTTGACCGGGGAGCTGTTTTTT. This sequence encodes CSASIQGLTGELFF.

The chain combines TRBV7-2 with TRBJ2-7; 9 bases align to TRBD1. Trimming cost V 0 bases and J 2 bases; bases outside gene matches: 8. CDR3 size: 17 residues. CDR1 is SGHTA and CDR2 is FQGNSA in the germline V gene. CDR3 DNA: TGTGCCAGCAGCTTAGCGAGGGTGGGGACAGGGACCTACGAGCAGTACTTC. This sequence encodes CASSLARVGTGTYEQYF.

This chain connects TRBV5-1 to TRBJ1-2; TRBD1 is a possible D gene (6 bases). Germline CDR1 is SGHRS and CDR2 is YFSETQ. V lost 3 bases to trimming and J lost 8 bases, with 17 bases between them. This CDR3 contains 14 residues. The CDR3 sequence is CASSSLQGAYGYTF. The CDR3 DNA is TGCGCCAGCAGCTCTTTACAGGGAGCATACGGCTACACCTTC.

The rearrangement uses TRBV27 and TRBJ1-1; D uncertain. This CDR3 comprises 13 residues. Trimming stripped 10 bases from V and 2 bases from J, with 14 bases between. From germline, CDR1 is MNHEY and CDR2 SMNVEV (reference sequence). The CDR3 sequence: CATASGINTEAFF. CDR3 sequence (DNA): TGTGCCACCGCCTCGGGGATTAACACTGAAGCTTTCTTT.

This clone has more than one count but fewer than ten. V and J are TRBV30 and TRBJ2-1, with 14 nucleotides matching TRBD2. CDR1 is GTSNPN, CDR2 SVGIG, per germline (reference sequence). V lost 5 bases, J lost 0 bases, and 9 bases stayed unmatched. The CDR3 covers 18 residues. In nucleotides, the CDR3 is TGTGCCTGGGACTCGGGACTAGCGGGGGCAGCCTCCTACAATGAGCAGTTCTTC. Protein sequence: CAWDSGLAGAASYNEQFF. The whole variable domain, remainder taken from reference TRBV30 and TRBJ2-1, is SQTIHQWPATLVQPVGSPLSLECTVEGTSNPNLYWYRQAAGRGLQLLFYSVGIGQISSEVPQNLSASRPQDRQFILSSKKLLLSDSGFYLCAWDSGLAGAASYNEQFFGPGTRLTVL.

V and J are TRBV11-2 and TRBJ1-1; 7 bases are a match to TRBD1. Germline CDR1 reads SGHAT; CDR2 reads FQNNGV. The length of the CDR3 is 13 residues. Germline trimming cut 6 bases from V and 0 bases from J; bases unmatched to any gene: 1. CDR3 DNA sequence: TGTGCCAGCAGTCAGGGGGTGAACACTGAAGCTTTCTTT. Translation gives CASSQGVNTEAFF.

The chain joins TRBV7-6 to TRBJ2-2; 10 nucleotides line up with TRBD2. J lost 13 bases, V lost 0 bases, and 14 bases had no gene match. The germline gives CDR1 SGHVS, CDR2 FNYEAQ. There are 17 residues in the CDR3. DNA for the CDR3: TGTGCCAGCAGCTTAGCGCAGGCTAGCGGGGGCCACCAAGCGCTGTTTTTT. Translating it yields CASSLAQASGGHQALFF.

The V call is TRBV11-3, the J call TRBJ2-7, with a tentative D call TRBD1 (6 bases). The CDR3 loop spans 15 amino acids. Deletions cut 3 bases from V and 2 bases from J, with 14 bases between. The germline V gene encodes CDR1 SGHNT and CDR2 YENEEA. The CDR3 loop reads CASSLDRDTAYEQYF. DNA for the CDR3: TGTGCCAGCAGCTTGGACCGGGACACCGCCTACGAGCAGTACTTC. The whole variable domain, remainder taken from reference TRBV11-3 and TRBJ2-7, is EAGVVQSPRYKIIEKKQPVAFWCNPISGHNTLYWYLQNLGQGPELLIRYENEEAVDDSQLPKDRFSAERLKGVDSTLKIQPAELGDSAVYLCASSLDRDTAYEQYFGPGTRLTVT.

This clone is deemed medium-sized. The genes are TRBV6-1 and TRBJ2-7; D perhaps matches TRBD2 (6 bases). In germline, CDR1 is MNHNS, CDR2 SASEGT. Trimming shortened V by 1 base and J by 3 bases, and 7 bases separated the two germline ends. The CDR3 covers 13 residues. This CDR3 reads CASSEGEDYEQYF. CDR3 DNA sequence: TGTGCCAGCAGTGAAGGGGAGGACTACGAGCAGTACTTC.

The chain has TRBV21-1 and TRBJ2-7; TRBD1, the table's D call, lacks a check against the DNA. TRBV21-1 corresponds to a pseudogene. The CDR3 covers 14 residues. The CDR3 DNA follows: TGTGCCAGCAGCAAACCCAGGGACTCCTACGAGCAGTACTTC. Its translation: CASSKPRDSYEQYF.

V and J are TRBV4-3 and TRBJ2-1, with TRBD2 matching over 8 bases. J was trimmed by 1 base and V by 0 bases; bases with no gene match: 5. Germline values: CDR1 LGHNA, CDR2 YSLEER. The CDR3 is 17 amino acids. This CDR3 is CASSQDVSSGSYNEQFF. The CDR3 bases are TGCGCCAGCAGCCAAGATGTGTCTAGCGGGTCCTACAATGAGCAGTTCTTC.

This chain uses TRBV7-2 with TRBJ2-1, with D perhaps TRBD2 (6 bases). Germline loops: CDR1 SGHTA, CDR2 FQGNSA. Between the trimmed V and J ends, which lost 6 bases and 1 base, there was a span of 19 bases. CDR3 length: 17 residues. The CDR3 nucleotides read TGTGCCAGCAGGCCTTGGGGGGACCCGAAATCCTACAATGAGCAGTTCTTC. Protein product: CASRPWGDPKSYNEQFF. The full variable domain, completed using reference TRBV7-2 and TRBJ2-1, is GAGVSQSPSNKVTEKGKDVELRCDPISGHTALYWYRQSLGQGLEFLIYFQGNSAPDKSGLPSDRFSAERTGGSVSTLTIQRTQQEDSAVYLCASRPWGDPKSYNEQFFGPGTRLTVL.

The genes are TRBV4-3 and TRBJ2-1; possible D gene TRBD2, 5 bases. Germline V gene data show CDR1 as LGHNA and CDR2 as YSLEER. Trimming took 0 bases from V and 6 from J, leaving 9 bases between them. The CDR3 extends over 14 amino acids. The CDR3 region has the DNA TGCGCCAGCAGCCAAGAGATCAGCGGCAATGAGCAGTTCTTC. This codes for CASSQEISGNEQFF.

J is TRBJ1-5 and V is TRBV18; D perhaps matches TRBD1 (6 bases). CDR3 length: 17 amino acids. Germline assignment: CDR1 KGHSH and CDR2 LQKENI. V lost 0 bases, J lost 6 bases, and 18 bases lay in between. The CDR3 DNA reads TGTGCCAGCTCACCACCGGGTTCCTGGGGACAAGGTCAGCCCCAGCATTTT. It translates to CASSPPGSWGQGQPQHF.

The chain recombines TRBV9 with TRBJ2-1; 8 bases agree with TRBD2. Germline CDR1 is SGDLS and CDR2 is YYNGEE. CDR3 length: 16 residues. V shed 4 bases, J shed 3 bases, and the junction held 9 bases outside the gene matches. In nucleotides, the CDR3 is TGTGCCAGCAGCCTTGTCGGGGCGGGGGGCTACAATGAGCAGTTCTTC. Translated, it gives CASSLVGAGGYNEQFF.